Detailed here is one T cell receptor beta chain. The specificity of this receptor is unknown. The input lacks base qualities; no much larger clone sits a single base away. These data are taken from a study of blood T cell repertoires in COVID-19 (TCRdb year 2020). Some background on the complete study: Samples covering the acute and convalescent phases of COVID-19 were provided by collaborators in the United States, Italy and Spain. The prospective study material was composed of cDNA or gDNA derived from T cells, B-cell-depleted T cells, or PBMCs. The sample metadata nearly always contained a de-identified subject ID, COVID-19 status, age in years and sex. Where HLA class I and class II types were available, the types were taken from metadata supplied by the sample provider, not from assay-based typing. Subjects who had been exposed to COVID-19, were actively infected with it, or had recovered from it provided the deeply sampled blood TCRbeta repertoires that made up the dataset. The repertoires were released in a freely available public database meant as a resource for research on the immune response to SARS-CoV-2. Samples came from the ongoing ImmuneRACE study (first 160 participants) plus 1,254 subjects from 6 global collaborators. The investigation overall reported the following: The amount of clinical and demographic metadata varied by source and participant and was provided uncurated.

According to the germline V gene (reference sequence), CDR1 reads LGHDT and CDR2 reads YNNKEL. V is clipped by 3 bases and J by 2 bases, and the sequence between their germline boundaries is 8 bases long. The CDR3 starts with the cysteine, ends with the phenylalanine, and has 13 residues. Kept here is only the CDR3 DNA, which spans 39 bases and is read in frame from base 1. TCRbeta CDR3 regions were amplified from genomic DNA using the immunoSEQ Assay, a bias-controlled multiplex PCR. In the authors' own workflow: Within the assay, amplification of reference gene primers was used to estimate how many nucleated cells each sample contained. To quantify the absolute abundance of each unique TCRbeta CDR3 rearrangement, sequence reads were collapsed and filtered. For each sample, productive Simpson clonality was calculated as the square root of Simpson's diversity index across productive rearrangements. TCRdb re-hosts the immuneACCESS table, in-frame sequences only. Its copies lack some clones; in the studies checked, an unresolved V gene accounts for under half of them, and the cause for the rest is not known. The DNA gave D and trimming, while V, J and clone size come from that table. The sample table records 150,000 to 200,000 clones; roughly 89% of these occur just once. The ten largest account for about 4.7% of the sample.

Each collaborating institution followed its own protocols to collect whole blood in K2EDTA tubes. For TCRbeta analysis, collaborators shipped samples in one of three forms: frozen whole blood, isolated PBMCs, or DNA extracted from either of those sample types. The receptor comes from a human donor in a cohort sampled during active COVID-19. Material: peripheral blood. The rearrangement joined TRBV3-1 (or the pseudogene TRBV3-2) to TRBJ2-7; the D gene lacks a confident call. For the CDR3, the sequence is CASSHPLTYEQYF. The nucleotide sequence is TGTGCCAGCAGCCATCCTCTAACCTACGAGCAGTACTTC.